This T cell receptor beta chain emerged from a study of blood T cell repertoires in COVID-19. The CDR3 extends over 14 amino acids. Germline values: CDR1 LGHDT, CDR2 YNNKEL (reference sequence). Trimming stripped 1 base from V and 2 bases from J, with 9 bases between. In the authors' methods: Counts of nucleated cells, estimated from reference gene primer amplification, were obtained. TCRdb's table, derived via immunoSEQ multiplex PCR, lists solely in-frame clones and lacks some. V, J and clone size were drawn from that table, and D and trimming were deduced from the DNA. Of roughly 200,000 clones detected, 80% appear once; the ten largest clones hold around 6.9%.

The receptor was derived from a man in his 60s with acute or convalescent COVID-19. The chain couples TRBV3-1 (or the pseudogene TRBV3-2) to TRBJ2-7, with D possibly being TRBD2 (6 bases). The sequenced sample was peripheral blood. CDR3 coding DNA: TGTGCCAGCAGCCAAGCTCAGCGGGCCTACGAGCAGTACTTC. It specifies CASSQAQRAYEQYF.